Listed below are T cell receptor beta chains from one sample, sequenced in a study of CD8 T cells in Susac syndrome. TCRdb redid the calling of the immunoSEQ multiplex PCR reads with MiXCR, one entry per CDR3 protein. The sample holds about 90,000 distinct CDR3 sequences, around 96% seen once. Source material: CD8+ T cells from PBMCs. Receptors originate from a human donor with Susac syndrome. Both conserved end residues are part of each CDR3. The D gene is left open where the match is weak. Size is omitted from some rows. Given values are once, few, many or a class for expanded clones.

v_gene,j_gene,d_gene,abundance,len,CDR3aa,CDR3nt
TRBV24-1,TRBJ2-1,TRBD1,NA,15,CATSDLAAGGKEQFF,TGTGCCACCAGTGATTTGGCGGCAGGGGGCAAGGAGCAGTTCTTC
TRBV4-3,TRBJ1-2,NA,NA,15,CASSQGGAPLDGYTF,TGCGCCAGCAGCCAAGGGGGGGCCCCATTAGATGGCTACACCTTC
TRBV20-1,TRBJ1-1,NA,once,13,CSAGRGADTEAFF,TGCAGTGCCGGGAGGGGGGCGGACACTGAAGCTTTCTTT
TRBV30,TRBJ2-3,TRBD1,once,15,CAWSGTGVGTDTQYF,TGTGCCTGGAGTGGTACAGGGGTCGGCACAGATACGCAGTATTTT
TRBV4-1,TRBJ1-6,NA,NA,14,CASRHREGNSPLHF,TGCGCCAGCAGGCACCGAGAGGGCAATTCACCCCTCCACTTT
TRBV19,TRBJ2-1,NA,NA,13,CASSIGSGNEQFF,TGTGCCAGTAGTATTGGCTCGGGGAATGAGCAGTTCTTC
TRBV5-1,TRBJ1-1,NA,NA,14,CASSLATQDPEAFF,TGCGCCAGCAGCTTGGCGACGCAGGATCCTGAAGCTTTCTTT
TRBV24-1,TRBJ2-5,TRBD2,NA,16,CATSDPSGGNQETQYF,TGTGCCACCAGTGACCCTAGCGGGGGGAACCAAGAGACCCAGTACTTC
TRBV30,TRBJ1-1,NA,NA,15,CAWTNGQGWTTEAFF,TGTGCCTGGACTAATGGGCAGGGCTGGACCACTGAAGCTTTCTTT
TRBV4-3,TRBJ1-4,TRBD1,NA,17,CASRTTRDSKPSGKLFF,TGCGCCAGCAGGACAACCCGGGACAGCAAGCCCTCGGGAAAACTGTTTTTT
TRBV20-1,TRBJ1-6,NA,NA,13,CSARPGTIGTLHF,TGCAGTGCCCGACCCGGGACAATCGGAACCCTCCACTTT
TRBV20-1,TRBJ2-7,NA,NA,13,CSARGARLYEQYF,TGCAGTGCTAGAGGTGCCAGGCTCTACGAGCAGTACTTC
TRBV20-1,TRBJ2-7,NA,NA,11,CSARPSYEQYF,TGCAGTGCTAGACCCTCCTACGAGCAGTACTTC
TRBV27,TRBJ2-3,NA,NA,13,CASWGGYTDTQYF,TGTGCCAGCTGGGGCGGCTACACAGATACGCAGTATTTT
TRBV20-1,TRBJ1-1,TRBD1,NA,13,CSARNDRGPEAFF,TGCAGTGCGAGAAACGACAGGGGACCTGAAGCTTTCTTT
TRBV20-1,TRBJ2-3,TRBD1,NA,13,CSARASTGYTQYF,TGCAGTGCTAGGGCTTCGACAGGGTACACGCAGTATTTT
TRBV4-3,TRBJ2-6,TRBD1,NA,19,CASSQVRTGSLSGANVLTF,TGCGCCAGCAGCCAAGTTCGGACAGGGTCCCTCTCTGGGGCCAACGTCCTGACTTTC
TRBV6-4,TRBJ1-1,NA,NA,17,CASLLPHHSSMNTEAFF,TGTGCCAGCCTCCTTCCTCATCACAGTAGCATGAACACTGAAGCTTTCTTT
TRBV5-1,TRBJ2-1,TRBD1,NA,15,CASSLGQGAVNEQFF,TGCGCCAGCAGCTTGGGACAGGGGGCGGTTAATGAGCAGTTCTTC
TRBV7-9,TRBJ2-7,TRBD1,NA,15,CASSLTGQVTYEQYF,TGTGCCAGCAGCTTAACGGGACAGGTCACCTACGAGCAGTACTTC
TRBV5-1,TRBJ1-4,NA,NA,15,CASSLIAGDTGKLFF,TGCGCCAGCAGCTTAATTGCGGGGGACACGGGAAAACTGTTTTTT
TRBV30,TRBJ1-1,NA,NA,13,CAWSQGPDGEAFF,TGTGCCTGGAGTCAGGGACCGGACGGTGAAGCTTTCTTT
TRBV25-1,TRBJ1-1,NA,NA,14,CASSGLLGNTEAFF,TGTGCCAGCAGTGGTCTTTTGGGGAACACTGAAGCTTTCTTT
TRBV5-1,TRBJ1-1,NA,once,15,CASSPGNRDSTEAFF,TGCGCCAGCAGCCCCGGGAACAGGGATAGCACTGAAGCTTTCTTT
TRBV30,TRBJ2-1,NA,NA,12,CAWSSQNNEQFF,TGTGCCTGGAGTAGTCAGAACAATGAGCAGTTCTTC
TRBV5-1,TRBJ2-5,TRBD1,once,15,CASSLAGQGGETQYF,TGCGCCAGCAGCTTGGCTGGACAGGGTGGCGAGACCCAGTACTTC
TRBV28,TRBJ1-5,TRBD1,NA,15,CASTPGQEGMGPQHF,TGTGCCAGCACCCCGGGACAGGAAGGTATGGGGCCCCAGCATTTT
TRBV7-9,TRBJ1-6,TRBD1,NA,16,CASSALQGANNSPLHF,TGTGCCAGCAGCGCGCTTCAGGGGGCGAACAATTCACCCCTCCACTTT